The rows below give T cell receptor beta chains drawn from one sample of a study of T cell responses to AZD1222 COVID-19 vaccine. Measured with immunoSEQ multiplex PCR; TCRdb has only the in-frame clones, and not every one. In the table there are roughly 150,000 clones, over 85% of which are singletons. This material consisted of peripheral blood, taken on day 0 of AZD1222 vaccination. The source of these receptors is an adult in good health. The CDR3 runs from the conserved cysteine through the conserved F or W. D genes are given only for firm matches. Rows may omit the clone size; those that give it use once, few, many or a size class.

size | D | J | V | CDR3 | DNA
. | TRBD1 | TRBJ2-7 | TRBV7-2 | CASSPDRGDLRQYF | TGTGCCAGCAGTCCGGACAGGGGGGACCTACGGCAGTACTTC
. | . | TRBJ1-2 | TRBV7-9 | CASTLVGGEGYTF | TGTGCCAGCACCCTAGTTGGGGGTGAGGGCTACACCTTC
. | TRBD2 | TRBJ2-3 | TRBV11-2 | CASSPGLAGSTDTQYF | TGTGCCAGCAGCCCAGGACTAGCGGGTAGCACAGATACGCAGTATTTT
. | . | TRBJ1-6 | TRBV14 | CASSQETIRSSPLHF | TGTGCCAGCAGCCAAGAGACCATTCGTAGTTCACCCCTCCACTTT
. | . | TRBJ1-6 | TRBV19 | CASSPNWGNSPLHF | TGTGCCAGTAGTCCCAACTGGGGGAATTCACCCCTCCACTTT
. | TRBD1 | TRBJ1-2 | TRBV6-5 | CASSMDRVYGYTF | TGTGCCAGCAGCATGGACAGGGTCTATGGCTACACCTTC
. | TRBD1 | TRBJ2-2 | TRBV19 | CASQGQFYTGELFF | TGTGCCAGCCAGGGACAGTTTTACACCGGGGAGCTGTTTTTT
. | TRBD1 | TRBJ1-4 | TRBV19 | CASSMPGTGEIRTNEKLFF | TGTGCCAGTAGTATGCCCGGGACAGGGGAAATTCGAACTAATGAAAAACTGTTTTTT
once | TRBD1 | TRBJ2-7 | TRBV29-1 | CSVVDRDSSYEQYF | TGCAGCGTTGTTGACAGGGATAGCTCCTACGAGCAGTACTTC
. | TRBD1 | TRBJ1-1 | TRBV5-1 | CASRKQGSNTEAFF | TGCGCCAGCAGAAAACAGGGGTCGAACACTGAAGCTTTCTTT
. | TRBD1 | TRBJ1-2 | TRBV2 | CASSPGQGNMGYGYTF | TGTGCCAGCAGTCCGGGACAGGGGAATATGGGCTATGGCTACACCTTC
. | . | TRBJ2-7 | TRBV5-5 | CASSLGVGAYEQYF | TGTGCCAGCAGCTTGGGGGTTGGGGCCTACGAGCAGTACTTC
. | . | TRBJ2-1 | TRBV24-1 | CATSDPTKVNNEQFF | TGTGCCACCAGTGATCCGACTAAGGTCAACAATGAGCAGTTCTTC
once | TRBD1 | TRBJ1-2 | TRBV30 | CAWSTGGAGYGYTF | TGTGCCTGGAGTACAGGGGGCGCCGGCTATGGCTACACCTTC
once | . | TRBJ1-4 | TRBV7-8 | CASSLLGGTNEKLFF | TGTGCCAGCAGCTTATTGGGGGGCACTAATGAAAAACTGTTTTTT
. | . | TRBJ2-7 | TRBV30 | CAWSPGSTSGEQYF | TGTGCCTGGAGTCCAGGCAGTACCTCAGGGGAGCAGTACTTC
. | . | TRBJ1-1 | TRBV11-3 | CASSLDQEEAFF | TGTGCCAGCAGCTTAGATCAGGAGGAAGCTTTCTTT
. | TRBD1 | TRBJ2-1 | TRBV4-1 | CASSQGAGGFYNEQFF | TGCGCCAGCAGCCAAGGGGCAGGGGGCTTCTACAATGAGCAGTTCTTC
. | . | TRBJ1-2 | TRBV18 | CASSRDGANYGYTF | TGTGCCAGCTCACGGGACGGCGCTAACTATGGCTACACCTTC
. | . | TRBJ2-7 | TRBV7-9 | CASSARQPSYEQYF | TGTGCCAGCAGCGCCCGACAGCCATCCTACGAGCAGTACTTC
. | . | TRBJ2-1 | TRBV9 | CASSVRTDEQFF | TGTGCCAGCAGCGTGCGGACAGATGAGCAGTTCTTC
once | . | TRBJ1-3 | TRBV2 | CASSVSAYPTGNTIYF | TGTGCCAGCAGTGTAAGTGCCTACCCCACTGGAAACACCATATATTTT
. | . | TRBJ1-3 | TRBV7-9 | CASSPEGNTIYF | TGTGCCAGCTCCCCGGAAGGAAACACCATATATTTT
. | TRBD1 | TRBJ2-7 | TRBV7-6 | CASSLARDRAYEQYF | TGTGCCAGCAGCTTAGCGAGGGACAGGGCCTACGAGCAGTACTTC